Given below is one T cell receptor beta chain in context. Its target is not known. These data originate in a study of post-analysis software for immune sequencing data. Background on the study: Included among the disease courses, which were recorded for the cohort, were relapsing-remitting, secondary progressive and progressive-relapsing multiple sclerosis. Study-wide findings and caveats: TRBV segments more frequent in patients than in controls numbered five and included TRBV5-6, TRBV5-1 and TRBV20-1. Multiple sclerosis patients showed significantly lower normalized Chao1 diversity than controls did. F-measure co-clustering was strong for batch-matched samples.

The TCR beta cDNA libraries contained unique molecular identifiers. The T cell input of about 0.95 to 11 million gave about half a million cDNA molecules. TCRdb called the PCR reads again in MiXCR, with one record for every CDR3 protein. The table lists approximately 660,000 distinct CDR3 sequences, over 45% of them singletons. The germline gives CDR1 SGHKS, CDR2 YYEKEE (reference sequence). The CDR3 extends over 14 amino acids. V lost 4 bases to trimming and J lost 5 bases; unmatched junction nucleotides: 4. This chain joins TRBV5-5 and TRBJ2-1, with TRBD1 matching 9 bases. What was sequenced was blood. The TCR originated in a girl aged 2 to 9 with multiple sclerosis. The CDR3 spells CASSTRTGDNEQFF. The CDR3 region has the DNA TGTGCCAGCAGCACCCGGACAGGGGACAATGAGCAGTTCTTC.